This T cell receptor (beta chain) was captured by sequencing in a study of blood T cell repertoires in COVID-19. This clone showed up just a few times. V was pared by 3 bases and J by 5 bases, with 7 bases of the junction left unmatched. Germline V gives CDR1 SGDLS, CDR2 YYNGEE. This CDR3 contains 15 residues. Sequenced by immunoSEQ multiplex PCR; TCRdb stores in-frame clones only, minus some. This sample has some 180,000 clones, with about 85% found just once. Participants came from roughly 23 US areas, aged roughly 18 to 100 years. Recovered participants had two consecutive negative NP/OP PCR tests, healthcare professional clearance, or symptom resolution.

Sequenced: PBMCs or T cells enriched from blood (not recorded which). This clonotype was sampled from a man aged 35 to 55 who had recovered from COVID-19. The chain combines TRBV9 with TRBJ2-2; TRBD1 matches at 7 bases. CDR3 sequence: CASSGRGLGTGELFF. The DNA of the CDR3 is TGTGCCAGCAGCGGAAGGGGGCTAGGTACCGGGGAGCTGTTTTTT.